The subject of this entry is one T cell receptor beta chain. The data are from a study of blood T cell repertoires in COVID-19. Study details: T cells, B-cell-depleted T cells, or PBMCs supplied cDNA or gDNA.

TCRdb's table, derived via immunoSEQ multiplex PCR, lists solely in-frame clones and lacks some. Seen here are roughly 30,000 clones, about two thirds observed once, and the top ten hold around 20%. The sample consisted of peripheral blood. The source of this sequence is a boy aged 2 to 9 with active or convalescent COVID-19.

CDR3 residues: CASSPPLQRNTEAFF. CDR3 in DNA: TGTGCCAGCTCACCACCGCTACAGAGGAACACTGAAGCTTTCTTT. The rearrangement uses TRBV18 and TRBJ1-1; D is unclear. V lost 0 bases and J lost 1, with 9 bases in between. Per the germline V gene, CDR1 is KGHSH and CDR2 is LQKENI. The CDR3 has 15 amino acids.